This T cell receptor (beta chain) was identified in a study of T cells in localized non-small cell lung cancer (dated by TCRdb to 2018 to 2020). Describing the broader study: The study examined T cell repertoires in a few hundred patients with early-stage NSCLC and compared tumors with uninvolved tumor-adjacent lungs. The cohort was made up of approximately 250 treatment-naive NSCLC patients whose localized lung tumors had been resected. NSCLC patients had a mean age of around 61 years, and 120 to 150 were male and some 98 female. The research as a whole found: Because multi-region tumor sequencing was not done, intratumor heterogeneity could not be ruled out. Uninvolved tumor-adjacent lung showed the highest T cell clonality, higher than tumor, which suggests more focused antigenic responses in the adjacent lung. Since the design was exploratory, TCR variables were selected using unadjusted p-values with no false-discovery rate correction. Longer overall survival was associated with higher blood T cell density, whereas shorter survival was associated with higher adjacent-lung clonality. A median of approximately 50 of the top 100 tumor clones turned up in the paired uninvolved adjacent lung, and under 30 of those clones also ranked among the top 100 of that same adjacent lung.

The CDR3 covers 15 residues, taking in both the cysteine and the phenylalanine. CDR3 DNA is the only sequence kept; it has 45 bases, read in frame from the first base. CDR1 SEHNR and CDR2 FQNEAQ were looked up in the germline V gene (reference sequence). Trimming takes 1 base from V and 5 bases from J, and the germline ends sit 12 bases apart. This clone has a handful of counts. This receptor's antigen is unknown. Base qualities are not provided; no much larger clone lies one nucleotide away. At diagnosis, tumor, uninvolved tumor-adjacent lung and peripheral blood were collected and then preserved as a mix of FFPE and fresh-frozen material. For TCR repertoire profiling, blood samples were analyzed as peripheral blood mononuclear cells. TCR beta CDR3 regions were sequenced from DNA using the immunoSEQ Assay. Per the authors' processing: To compute T cell density, TCR beta template counts were normalized to usable DNA, which was estimated by amplifying housekeeping genes. Using the preseqR package, richness was estimated by extrapolating to 120,000 templates for tissue samples and 400,000 templates for PBMC samples. Clonality was defined as one minus Pielou's evenness. Tissue-enriched TCRs were identified by differential abundance testing using productive amino-acid clonotypes, minimum total count 5 and alpha 0.1. The Jaccard Index and the Morisita Overlap Index were used to measure repertoire overlap between compartments. GLIPH clustered TCR beta CDR3s with public tetramer-defined viral CDR3s; viral motifs required at least three viral sequences plus V-gene enrichment. This is the immuneACCESS table as TCRdb keeps it, with only in-frame sequences that have V and J called. A part of the clones is gone; compared with another copy, unresolved V genes explain less than half, and the rest is unexplained. D and trimming come from the DNA, and the V and J calls and clone size come from that table. This sample is represented by fewer than 40,000 clones; roughly nine tenths of them were singletons. 15% to 20% of the sample is taken by the ten largest.

This sample comprised peripheral blood mononuclear cells, obtained before any cancer treatment. The V gene is TRBV7-9 and the J gene is TRBJ2-1; TRBD1 is a possible D gene, resting on 5 matching bases. This TCR was sampled from a man aged 35-75 years with stage III lung adenocarcinoma. The CDR3 loop reads CASSLVLAGHNEQFF. The nucleotide sequence reads TGTGCCAGCAGCTTAGTGTTAGCAGGGCACAATGAGCAGTTCTTC.